The 24 T cell receptor beta chains given below trace back to one sample, sequenced in a study of T-cell memory formation after mild COVID-19. TCRdb re-called the 5' RACE reads with MiXCR, one entry per CDR3 protein. The sample shows a few hundred thousand distinct CDR3 sequences, 24% of them seen only once. The sample consisted of PBMCs or a T cell subset sorted from them (not recorded which). All receptors derive from an adult woman who had mild COVID-19 (a few samples of this study predate the infection). Cell type and time point are not known.

The V call is TRBV4-1, the J call TRBJ1-4; 7 bases are shared with TRBD1. V was clipped by 1 base and J by 0 bases; unmatched bases: 2. This CDR3 region has 16 residues. Looked up from germline, CDR1 is MGHRA and CDR2 is YSYEKL. DNA for the CDR3: TGCGCCAGCAGCCAAGCTCAGGGGGCAACTAATGAAAAACTGTTTTTT. Translated: CASSQAQGATNEKLFF.

This clonotype has just a few counts. One end of the junction fails to match germline, which may point to a read error. The chain couples TRBV3-1 to TRBJ2-3; D is undetermined. This CDR3 spans 12 amino acids. The germline gives CDR1 LGHDT, CDR2 YNNKEL (reference sequence). DNA of the CDR3: TGTGCCAGCAGCCAAGTCTACGAGCCCTCTGTTTTT. This codes for CASSQVYEPSVF.

This clonotype was counted a few times. The V call is TRBV5-1, the J call TRBJ2-1; D is unclear. The CDR3 contains 16 residues. V was clipped by 1 base and J by 1 base, with 12 bases between them. Per germline, CDR1 SGHRS and CDR2 YFSETQ. Written as DNA, the CDR3 is TGCGCCAGCAGCTTGCCTTCAGGTGGGTCCTACAATGAGCAGTTCTTC. This encodes CASSLPSGGSYNEQFF.

This clonotype was seen a few times. J is TRBJ2-1 and V is TRBV7-2; 15 nucleotides agree with TRBD2. This CDR3 spans 18 amino acids. Germline lookup yields CDR1 SGHTA and CDR2 FQGNSA. After removal of 5 bases from V and 7 bases from J, the junction contained 12 bases not matched to a gene. CDR3 coding DNA: TGTGCCAGCAGCCTTTGGACTAGCGGGGGGGCCCGGGGGAATGAGCAGTTCTTC. Encoded protein: CASSLWTSGGARGNEQFF.

The chain has TRBV2 and TRBJ2-4; D may be TRBD2 (5 bases). The ends were cut back, 7 bases at V and 0 bases at J, with 10 bases in the middle. The CDR3 loop spans 14 amino acids. CDR1 and CDR2 from the germline V gene are SNHLY and FYNNEI. The CDR3 here is CASTGGGAKNIQYF. In DNA, the CDR3 is TGTGCCAGCACTGGAGGAGGAGCCAAAAACATTCAGTACTTC.

The gene calls are TRBV7-8 and TRBJ2-1, with 12 bases matching TRBD2. The germline gives CDR1 SGHVS, CDR2 FQNEAQ. The CDR3 has 20 residues. Trimming removed 5 bases from V and 2 bases from J; junction bases left unmatched: 16. CDR3 in DNA: TGTGCCAGCAGCCCTAATATTATGGGACTAGCGGGTGGGGCCTACAATGAGCAGTTCTTC. It translates to CASSPNIMGLAGGAYNEQFF.

This clonotype was recorded a few times. V is TRBV7-3 and J is TRBJ2-2; possible D gene TRBD1, 5 bases. CDR3 size: 14 residues. The V gene lost 4 bases and the J gene lost 4 bases, with 10 bases spanning the gap. Per germline, CDR1 SGHTA and CDR2 FQGTGA. The CDR3 spells CASSSRQSTGELFF. In DNA, the CDR3 is TGTGCCAGCAGCTCCCGACAGTCCACCGGGGAGCTGTTTTTT. The full variable domain, rest sourced from reference TRBV7-3 and TRBJ2-2, is GAGVSQTPSNKVTEKGKYVELRCDPISGHTALYWYRQSLGQGPEFLIYFQGTGAADDSGLPNDRFFAVRPEGSVSTLKIQRTERGDSAVYLCASSSRQSTGELFFGEGSRLTVL.

This clonotype qualifies as medium-sized. The J gene is TRBJ2-1, the V gene TRBV6-2 or TRBV6-3; D tentatively fits TRBD1 or TRBD2 (5 bases each). The length of the CDR3 is 16 residues. Looked up from germline, CDR1 is MNHEY and CDR2 is SVGEGT. Trimming took 5 bases from V and 0 from J, leaving 14 bases between them. Here the CDR3 DNA reads TGTGCCAGCAGTGACCCCGGGACGCTCTCCTACAATGAGCAGTTCTTC. Its protein is CASSDPGTLSYNEQFF.

This clonotype occurred many times. V usage is TRBV7-9 and J usage is TRBJ2-1, with 11 bases aligning to TRBD2. Germline V gene sequence: CDR1 SEHNR, CDR2 FQNEAQ (reference sequence). This CDR3 spans 15 amino acids. The V gene end was trimmed by 6 bases and the J gene end by 5 bases; junction bases not matched to a gene: 6. The CDR3 DNA follows: TGTGCCAGCAGTCAGGGGACTAGCGGCAACAATGAGCAGTTCTTC. This gives the protein CASSQGTSGNNEQFF.

This chain connects TRBV7-3 to TRBJ2-7; D unclear. V was pared by 5 bases and J by 4 bases, with 18 bases between. CDR1 SGHTA and CDR2 FQGTGA come from the germline V gene. The CDR3 covers 15 residues. Here the CDR3 DNA reads TGTGCCAGCAGCCTAGAAAACGGTCTAGGGTACGAGCAGTACTTC. Protein: CASSLENGLGYEQYF.

The V call is TRBV12-3 or TRBV12-4, the J call TRBJ1-6; D remains unclear. V shed 5 bases and J shed 7 bases, with 12 bases lying between them. This CDR3 spans 14 amino acids. The chain's CDR3 is CASSLDGRNSPLHF. CDR3 sequence (DNA): TGTGCCAGCAGTCTGGACGGAAGGAATTCACCCCTCCACTTT.

The chain is built from TRBV19 and TRBJ1-2; the D is unclear. V was pared by 5 bases and J by 4 bases, with 20 bases between. This CDR3 spans 16 amino acids. Germline CDR1 is LNHDA and CDR2 is SQIVND (reference sequence). In DNA, the CDR3 is TGTGCCAGTAGTTCTCGGACGGACGCAGTAGGCTATGGCTACACCTTC. Translating it yields CASSSRTDAVGYGYTF. Full variable domain (rest looked up from reference TRBV19 and TRBJ1-2): DGGITQSPKYLFRKEGQNVTLSCEQNLNHDAMYWYRQDPGQGLRLIYYSQIVNDFQKGDIAEGYSVSREKKESFPLTVTSAQKNPTAFYLCASSSRTDAVGYGYTFGSGTRLTVV.

The chain is built from TRBV29-1 and TRBJ2-2; TRBD1 might be the D (5 bases). The V end lost 6 bases, the J end lost 7 bases, and 12 bases lay between the germline ends. CDR1 and CDR2 (germline): SQVTM, ANQGSEA. The CDR3 is 12 amino acids. For the CDR3, the DNA is TGCAGCGTGGCGCAGGGCTACGGGGAGCTGTTTTTT. Its protein product is CSVAQGYGELFF.

V gene TRBV3-1 combines with J gene TRBJ1-3, with D unclear. The germline V and J ends were trimmed by 0 bases and 2 bases, with 5 bases remaining between them. The CDR3 covers 14 residues. Germline CDR1 and CDR2: LGHDT and YNNKEL (reference sequence). In DNA form, the CDR3 reads TGTGCCAGCAGCCAAGATTTAGCTGGAAACACCATATATTTT. Its protein is CASSQDLAGNTIYF.

The V and J genes are TRBV6-5 and TRBJ2-7, with TRBD2 identical over 10 bases. After removal of 0 bases from V and 1 base from J, the junction contained 12 bases not matched to a gene. The CDR3 sequence is 19 residues long. Germline CDR1 MNHEY, CDR2 SVGAGI. The CDR3 spells CASSYSAGLAGAKSYEQYF. The CDR3, as DNA: TGTGCCAGCAGTTACTCCGCGGGGCTAGCGGGAGCCAAATCCTACGAGCAGTACTTC.

The rearrangement links TRBV7-9 to TRBJ2-3; D possibly corresponds to TRBD2 (5 bases). Trimming shortened V by 5 bases and J by 6 bases, and 18 bases separated the two germline ends. The CDR3 is 15 amino acids. Germline CDR1 and CDR2: SEHNR and FQNEAQ (reference sequence). CDR3 amino acids: CASSPPDGVRDTQYF. The DNA for the CDR3 is TGTGCCAGCAGCCCGCCCGACGGGGTGCGGGATACGCAGTATTTT.

The chain carries TRBV9 and TRBJ2-3; tentatively, D is TRBD2 (5 bases). This CDR3 region has 15 residues. With 0 bases removed from V and 4 bases from J, the gap between germline ends came to 12 bases. Germline assignment: CDR1 SGDLS and CDR2 YYNGEE. The CDR3 DNA sequence: TGTGCCAGCAGCGTAGGAATTATGGGAGCAGATACGCAGTATTTT. Translated, it gives CASSVGIMGADTQYF.

The V and J genes are TRBV7-2 and TRBJ1-4; D gene unclear. There are 13 residues in the CDR3. Trimming took off 8 bases at V and 0 bases at J, with 7 bases between the two ends. Germline-derived CDR1 and CDR2 are SGHTA and FQGNSA. CDR3 region: CASGPATNEKLFF. Here the CDR3 DNA reads TGTGCCAGCGGTCCCGCAACTAATGAAAAACTGTTTTTT.

The rearrangement uses TRBV9 and TRBJ1-5; maybe TRBD1 (5 bases). Germline CDR1 and CDR2: SGDLS and YYNGEE. V dropped 4 bases and J dropped 5 bases, with 13 bases sitting between them. CDR3 size: 14 residues. CDR3 protein: CASSSSGGHQPQHF. The CDR3 nucleotides read TGTGCCAGCAGCTCCTCCGGGGGTCATCAGCCCCAGCATTTT.

The chain combines TRBV6-1 with TRBJ2-7; 11 bases agree with TRBD1. CDR3 length equals 14 residues. After removal of 8 bases from V and 2 bases from J, the junction contained 5 bases not matched to a gene. Germline assignment: CDR1 MNHNS and CDR2 SASEGT. CDR3 loop: CASFGDRGTYEQYF. The CDR3 nucleotides read TGTGCCAGCTTCGGGGACAGGGGGACCTACGAGCAGTACTTC.

The rearrangement uses TRBV18 and TRBJ2-7; 10 bases map to TRBD2. From germline, CDR1 is KGHSH and CDR2 LQKENI. The CDR3 has 15 residues. Trimming removed 6 bases from V and 7 bases from J; junction bases left unmatched: 12. The CDR3 here is CASSPTSGYLGEQYF. CDR3 bases: TGTGCCAGCTCTCCGACTAGCGGGTACTTGGGGGAGCAGTACTTC.

For the CDR3, the DNA is TGTGCCAGCAGCTTGAAGCTAGCGACAGATACGCAGTATTTT. It translates to CASSLKLATDTQYF. This sequence joins TRBV5-6 and TRBJ2-3; possibly TRBD2 for D (6 bases). V dropped 1 base and J dropped 3 bases, with 9 bases sitting between them. The CDR3 is 14 residues long. The germline V gene encodes CDR1 SGHDT and CDR2 YYEEEE.

This clonotype occurred a few times. V gene TRBV3-1 combines with J gene TRBJ1-5; 7 nucleotides line up with TRBD1. This CDR3 is built from 15 residues. Germline V gene data show CDR1 as LGHDT and CDR2 as YNNKEL (reference sequence). V dropped 3 bases and J dropped 6; count of bases not matched to a gene: 8. CDR3: CASSQKQGLGQPQHF. CDR3 in DNA: TGTGCCAGCAGCCAGAAACAGGGGTTGGGTCAGCCCCAGCATTTT.

This clonotype was seen a few times. CDR3 DNA sequence: TGTGCCAGCAGACAAGGACTAGCGGGAACGGGTTACCAAGAGACCCAGTACTTC. It translates to CASRQGLAGTGYQETQYF. The chain uses TRBV12-3 or TRBV12-4 and TRBJ2-5; 12 bases match TRBD2. This CDR3 has 18 amino acids. Trimming removed 6 bases from V and 0 bases from J; junction bases left unmatched: 11.